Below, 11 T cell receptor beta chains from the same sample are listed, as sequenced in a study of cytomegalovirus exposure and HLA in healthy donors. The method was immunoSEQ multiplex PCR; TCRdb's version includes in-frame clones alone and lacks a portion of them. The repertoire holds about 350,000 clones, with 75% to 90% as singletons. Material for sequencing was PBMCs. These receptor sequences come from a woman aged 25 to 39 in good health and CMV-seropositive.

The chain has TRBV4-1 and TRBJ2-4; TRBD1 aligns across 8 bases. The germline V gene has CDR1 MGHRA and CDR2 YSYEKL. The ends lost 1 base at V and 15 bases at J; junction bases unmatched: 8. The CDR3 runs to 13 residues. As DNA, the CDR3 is TGCGCCAGCAGCCAAGGTTTTACAGGGGGGTTGTACTTC. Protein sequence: CASSQGFTGGLYF.

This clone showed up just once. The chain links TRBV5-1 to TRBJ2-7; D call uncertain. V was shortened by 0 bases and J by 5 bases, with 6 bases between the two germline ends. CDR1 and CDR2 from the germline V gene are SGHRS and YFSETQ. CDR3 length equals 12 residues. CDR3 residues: CASSLALHEQYF. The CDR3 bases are TGCGCCAGCAGCTTGGCTCTCCACGAGCAGTACTTC.

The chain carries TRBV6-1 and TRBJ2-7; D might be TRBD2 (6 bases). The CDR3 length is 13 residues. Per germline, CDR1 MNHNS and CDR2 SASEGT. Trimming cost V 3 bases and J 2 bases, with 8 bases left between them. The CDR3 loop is CASSDGGPYEQYF. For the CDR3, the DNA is TGTGCCAGCAGTGACGGGGGACCCTACGAGCAGTACTTC.

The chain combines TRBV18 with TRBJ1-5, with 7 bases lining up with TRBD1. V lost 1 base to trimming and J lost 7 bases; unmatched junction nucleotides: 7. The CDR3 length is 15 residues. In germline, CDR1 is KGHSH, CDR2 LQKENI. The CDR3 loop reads CASSPRQGEGQPQHF. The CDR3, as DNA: TGTGCCAGCTCACCACGGCAGGGGGAAGGACAGCCCCAGCATTTT. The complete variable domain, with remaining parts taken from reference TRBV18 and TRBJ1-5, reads NAGVMQNPRHLVRRRGQEARLRCSPMKGHSHVYWYRQLPEEGLKFMVYLQKENIIDESGMPKERFSAEFPKEGPSILRIQQVVRGDSAAYFCASSPRQGEGQPQHFGDGTRLSIL.

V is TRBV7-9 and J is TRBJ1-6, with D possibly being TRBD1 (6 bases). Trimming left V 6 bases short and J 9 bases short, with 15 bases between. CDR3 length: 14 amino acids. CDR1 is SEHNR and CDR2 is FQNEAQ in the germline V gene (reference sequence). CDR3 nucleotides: TGTGCCAGCAGGTCACAGGGTGGTACTTCACCCCTCCACTTT. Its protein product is CASRSQGGTSPLHF.

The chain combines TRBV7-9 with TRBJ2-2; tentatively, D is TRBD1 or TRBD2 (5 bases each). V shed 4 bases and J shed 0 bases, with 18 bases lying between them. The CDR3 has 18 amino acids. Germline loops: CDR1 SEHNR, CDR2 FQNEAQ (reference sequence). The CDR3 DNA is TGTGCCAGCAGCTCCCGTGGGGGTGAGCCATCGAACACCGGGGAGCTGTTTTTT. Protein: CASSSRGGEPSNTGELFF. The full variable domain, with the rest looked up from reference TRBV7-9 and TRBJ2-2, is DTGVSQNPRHKITKRGQNVTFRCDPISEHNRLYWYRQTLGQGPEFLTYFQNEAQLEKSRLLSDRFSAERPKGSFSTLEIQRTEQGDSAMYLCASSSRGGEPSNTGELFFGEGSRLTVL.

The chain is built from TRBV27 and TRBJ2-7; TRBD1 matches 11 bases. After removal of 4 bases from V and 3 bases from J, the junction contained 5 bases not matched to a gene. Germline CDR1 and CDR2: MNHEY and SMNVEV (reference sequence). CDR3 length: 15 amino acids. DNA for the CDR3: TGTGCCAGCAGTTGGGGGGGACAGGGGGTCTACGAGCAGTACTTC. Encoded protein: CASSWGGQGVYEQYF.

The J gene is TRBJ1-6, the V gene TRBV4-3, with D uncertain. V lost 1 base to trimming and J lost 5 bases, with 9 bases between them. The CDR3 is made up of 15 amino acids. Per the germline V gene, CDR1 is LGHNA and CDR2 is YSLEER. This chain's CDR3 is CASSQVSADNSPLHF. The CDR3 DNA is TGCGCCAGCAGCCAAGTTTCGGCAGATAATTCACCCCTCCACTTT.

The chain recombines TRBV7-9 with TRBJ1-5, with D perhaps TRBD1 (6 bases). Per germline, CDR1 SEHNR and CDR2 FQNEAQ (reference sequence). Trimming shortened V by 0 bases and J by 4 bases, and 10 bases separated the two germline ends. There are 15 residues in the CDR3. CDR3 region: CASSLAGQINQPQHF. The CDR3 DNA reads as TGTGCCAGCAGCTTAGCCGGACAGATTAATCAGCCCCAGCATTTT.

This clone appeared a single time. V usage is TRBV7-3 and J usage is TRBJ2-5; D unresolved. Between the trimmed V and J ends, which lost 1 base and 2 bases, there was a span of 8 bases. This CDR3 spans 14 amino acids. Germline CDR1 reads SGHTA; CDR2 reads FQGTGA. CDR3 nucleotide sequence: TGTGCCAGCAGCTTAAGTGGACGACAAGAGACCCAGTACTTC. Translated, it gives CASSLSGRQETQYF.

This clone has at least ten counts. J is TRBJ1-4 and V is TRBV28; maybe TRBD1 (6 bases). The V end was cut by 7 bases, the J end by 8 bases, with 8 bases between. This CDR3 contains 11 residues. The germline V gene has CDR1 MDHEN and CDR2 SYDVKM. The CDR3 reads CASNRAEKLFF. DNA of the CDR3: TGTGCCAGCAACAGGGCCGAAAAACTGTTTTTT.